The 20 T cell receptor beta chains below were found in one sample sequenced in a study of shared clonotypes between healthy human individuals. Profiled with immunoSEQ multiplex PCR; TCRdb holds only in-frame clones, not every one. The repertoire holds around 1,900,000 clones, with around 93% as singletons. As defined, naive CD8 cells were CD45RO-negative and positively selected for CCR7, with terminally differentiated effector memory CD45RA+ cells excluded. Input material: naive CD8+ T cells from PBMCs. The receptor set was obtained from a man aged 18 to 30 in good health. Some clones in this sample may be carry-over from other donors' samples.

CDR3: CASSGKQDGTDTQYF. CDR3 in DNA: TGTGCCAGCAGTGGCAAGCAGGATGGCACAGATACGCAGTATTTT. This chain joins TRBV27 and TRBJ2-3, with D unclear. The CDR3 runs to 15 residues. Germline V gene lookup returns CDR1 MNHEY and CDR2 SMNVEV (reference sequence). Trimming took off 5 bases at V and 1 base at J, with 13 bases between the two ends.

The chain is built from TRBV7-2 and TRBJ1-2; TRBD1 matches at 7 bases. Unmatched junction bases numbered 11, after V lost 3 bases and J lost 4 bases. The CDR3 is 16 amino acids. Germline CDR1 SGHTA, CDR2 FQGNSA. CDR3 sequence: CASSLVGQGVSYGYTF. The DNA of the CDR3 is TGTGCCAGCAGCTTGGTTGGGCAGGGGGTATCCTATGGCTACACCTTC.

J is TRBJ2-7 and V is TRBV28; 9 nucleotides line up with TRBD2. CDR1 MDHEN and CDR2 SYDVKM come from the germline V gene. V was clipped by 5 bases and J by 5 bases; unmatched bases: 7. The CDR3 is 14 amino acids. This CDR3 is CASSPPSGTHEQYF. CDR3 sequence (DNA): TGTGCCAGCAGTCCCCCTAGCGGGACCCACGAGCAGTACTTC.

V usage is TRBV13 and J usage is TRBJ1-1; 9 nucleotides agree with TRBD1. The CDR3 contains 15 residues. V trimming: 3 bases; J trimming: 5 bases; junction bases outside the gene matches: 7. Per the germline V gene, CDR1 is PRHDT and CDR2 is FYEKMQ (reference sequence). This chain's CDR3 is CASSLWGQGGTEAFF. CDR3 sequence (DNA): TGTGCCAGCAGCTTGTGGGGACAGGGAGGGACTGAAGCTTTCTTT.

V usage is TRBV27 and J usage is TRBJ2-1, with 12 positions matching TRBD2. Looked up from germline, CDR1 is MNHEY and CDR2 is SMNVEV (reference sequence). This CDR3 comprises 15 residues. Trimming at V came to 3 bases and at J to 8 bases, leaving 5 bases not matched to a gene. The CDR3 bases are TGTGCCAGCAGTTTGACTAGCGGGAGAGTAGATGAGCAGTTCTTC. Protein sequence: CASSLTSGRVDEQFF.

The rearrangement links TRBV10-3 to TRBJ2-7; tentative D call: TRBD2 (5 bases). Trimming took off 2 bases at V and 3 bases at J, with 20 bases between the two ends. Per the germline V gene, CDR1 is ENHRY and CDR2 is SYGVKD. The CDR3 is made up of 17 amino acids. The CDR3 nucleotides are TGTGCCATCAGTGAGCCGGGGAAGGCCGGGAAATACTACGAGCAGTACTTC. Translated: CAISEPGKAGKYYEQYF.

The chain joins TRBV14 to TRBJ1-2; 7 bases agree with TRBD1. Germline CDR1 reads SGHDN; CDR2 reads FVKESK. This CDR3 is 14 amino acids long. V lost 1 base, J lost 4 bases, and 3 bases stayed unmatched. CDR3 residues: CASSQAQGGYGYTF. As DNA, the CDR3 is TGTGCCAGCAGCCAAGCGCAGGGGGGCTATGGCTACACCTTC.

V is TRBV7-9 and J is TRBJ2-5; 9 nucleotides line up with TRBD2. CDR1 SEHNR and CDR2 FQNEAQ come from the germline V gene (reference sequence). There are 16 residues in the CDR3. The V gene end was trimmed by 5 bases and the J gene end by 5 bases; junction bases not matched to a gene: 12. The CDR3 sequence is CASSRGQREVGETQYF. The DNA of the CDR3 is TGTGCCAGCAGCCGAGGCCAGCGGGAGGTTGGGGAGACCCAGTACTTC.

The chain is built from TRBV7-2 and TRBJ2-1, with no clear D. The germline gives CDR1 SGHTA, CDR2 FQGNSA. This CDR3 contains 13 residues. V lost 1 base to trimming and J lost 10 bases, with 11 bases between them. CDR3 nucleotide sequence: TGTGCCAGCAGCTTAGACTGGTCGACGGAGCAGTTCTTC. This gives the protein CASSLDWSTEQFF.

The genes are TRBV10-3 and TRBJ2-3; TRBD1 agrees at 8 bases. CDR1 and CDR2 (germline): ENHRY, SYGVKD. With V trimmed by 3 bases and J by 0 bases, 8 bases remained unmatched. CDR3 length equals 17 residues. Here the CDR3 DNA reads TGTGCCATCAGTGAAACCACCGGGACAGGTAGCACAGATACGCAGTATTTT. Protein sequence: CAISETTGTGSTDTQYF.

This sequence joins TRBV27 and TRBJ2-3; a weak D match, TRBD2 (5 bases). Germline CDR1 is MNHEY and CDR2 is SMNVEV (reference sequence). Deletions cut 0 bases from V and 7 bases from J, with 8 bases between. The CDR3 runs 13 residues. CDR3 loop: CASSLSWTYTQYF. The CDR3 nucleotides are TGTGCCAGCAGTTTATCATGGACTTATACGCAGTATTTT.

Here the CDR3 reads CASSVEGYGQETQYF. The CDR3 DNA follows: TGTGCCAGCAGCGTTGAGGGTTATGGGCAAGAGACCCAGTACTTC. The chain is built from TRBV9 and TRBJ2-5; D may be TRBD2 (5 bases). This CDR3 comprises 15 residues. V gave up 2 bases and J gave up 2 bases, with 13 bases separating them. Germline CDR1 is SGDLS and CDR2 is YYNGEE.

This clone was counted once. The gene calls are TRBV7-2 and TRBJ1-1, with D perhaps matching TRBD1 (5 bases). This CDR3 is built from 14 residues. Germline CDR1 SGHTA, CDR2 FQGNSA. Trimming removed 6 bases at V and 5 bases at J, with 16 bases between. The CDR3 region is CASRGKGVGTEAFF. CDR3 bases: TGTGCCAGCAGGGGAAAAGGGGTAGGGACTGAAGCTTTCTTT.

The rearrangement uses TRBV5-4 and TRBJ1-2; D gene unclear. CDR3 length: 14 residues. Trimming pared 0 bases from V and 3 bases from J, leaving 9 bases between. CDR1 SGHNT and CDR2 YYREEE come from the germline V gene (reference sequence). CDR3 in DNA: TGTGCCAGCAGCTTGGAGGTCACGCACTATGGCTACACCTTC. Protein product: CASSLEVTHYGYTF. Combining the CDR3 with reference TRBV5-4 and TRBJ1-2 gives the whole variable domain ETGVTQSPTHLIKTRGQQVTLRCSSQSGHNTVSWYQQALGQGPQFIFQYYREEENGRGNFPPRFSGLQFPNYSSELNVNALELDDSALYLCASSLEVTHYGYTFGSGTRLTVV.

V gene TRBV4-2 combines with J gene TRBJ1-2; D gene uncertain. Germline V gene data show CDR1 as LGHNA and CDR2 as YNFKEQ. The length of the CDR3 is 15 residues. V lost 1 base and J 1 base, leaving 10 bases between the germline ends. CDR3: CASSQVLLFNYGYTF. In DNA, the CDR3 is TGTGCCAGCAGCCAAGTCCTCCTTTTTAACTATGGCTACACCTTC.

This clone was counted once. This chain links TRBV2 with TRBJ1-6; TRBD1 might be the D (6 bases). The germline V gene encodes CDR1 SNHLY and CDR2 FYNNEI. The CDR3 length is 15 residues. The V end was cut by 3 bases, the J end by 4 bases, with 10 bases between. In DNA form, the CDR3 reads TGTGCCAGCAGTGAGTGGACAGTTTATAATTCACCCCTCCACTTT. Residues: CASSEWTVYNSPLHF.

This clone is a singleton in its sample. The CDR3 DNA reads as TGTGCCAGCAGTTTACTAGGAGCACTTAGCACAGATACGCAGTATTTT. Its translation is CASSLLGALSTDTQYF. The chain has TRBV27 and TRBJ2-3, with D uncertain. Germline values: CDR1 MNHEY, CDR2 SMNVEV (reference sequence). This CDR3 region has 16 residues. The ends were cut back, 2 bases at V and 0 bases at J, with 12 bases in the middle.

V is TRBV5-1 and J is TRBJ2-5, with D maybe TRBD2 (6 bases). Per germline, CDR1 SGHRS and CDR2 YFSETQ. V lost 10 bases to trimming and J lost 11 bases, with 18 bases between them. The CDR3 has 11 amino acids. CDR3 coding DNA: TGCGCCTTCCCCCCTGCCCGGGAGCAGTACTTC. It yields the protein CAFPPAREQYF.

The chain employs TRBV2 and TRBJ2-1, with D tentatively TRBD1 (5 bases). CDR1 is SNHLY and CDR2 is FYNNEI in the germline V gene. Trimming took 6 bases from V and 7 from J, leaving 19 bases between them. The CDR3 spans 15 residues. CDR3 loop: CASSEWLGRRNEQFF. The DNA of the CDR3 is TGTGCCAGCAGCGAATGGTTGGGGCGACGGAATGAGCAGTTCTTC.

The chain couples TRBV13 to TRBJ2-1, with D perhaps given as TRBD1 or TRBD2 (5 bases each). The V gene lost 5 bases and the J gene lost 5 bases, with 22 bases spanning the gap. CDR1 and CDR2 (germline): PRHDT, FYEKMQ (reference sequence). CDR3 size: 17 residues. The DNA of the CDR3 is TGTGCCAGCAGCAAAAGGGGAGAAGGACGGGAAGACAATGAGCAGTTCTTC. Amino acids: CASSKRGEGREDNEQFF. Full variable domain (outside the CDR3, taken from reference TRBV13 and TRBJ2-1): AAGVIQSPRHLIKEKRETATLKCYPIPRHDTVYWYQQGPGQDPQFLISFYEKMQSDKGSIPDRFSAQQFSDYHSELNMSSLELGDSALYFCASSKRGEGREDNEQFFGPGTRLTVL.